This T cell receptor (beta chain) is from a study of blood T cell repertoires in COVID-19. CDR3 length: 15 amino acids. CDR1 and CDR2 (germline): SGHTA, FQGNSA. V lost 5 bases to trimming and J lost 5 bases; unmatched junction nucleotides: 8. Authors' processing steps: The authors estimated nucleated cell counts from reference gene primer amplification. The data were produced by immunoSEQ multiplex PCR, yet TCRdb's version contains in-frame clones alone and is incomplete. V, J and clone size were drawn from that table, and D and trimming were deduced from the DNA. The table records approximately 280,000 clones, less than 85% of them present only once.

The receptor's source is a human donor with COVID-19, enrolled during active disease. The donor label of this sample is uncertain. This sequence joins TRBV7-2 and TRBJ1-5; 8 bases agree with TRBD1. Sequencing was carried out using peripheral blood. The CDR3 DNA reads TGTGCCAGCAGCCTCCGGACAGGGCGGGATCAGCCCCAGCATTTT. The encoded protein is CASSLRTGRDQPQHF.